This T cell receptor (beta chain) was captured in a study of blood T cell repertoires in COVID-19. Background on the study: Recovered status applied to Cohort 3 donors who had two consecutive negative PCRs. It also applied to those with clearance or with symptom resolution. The analysed material was cDNA or gDNA that came from T cells, B-cell-depleted T cells, or PBMCs.

This clone was found once. Sequencing was performed with immunoSEQ multiplex PCR; in TCRdb, only in-frame clones are kept and a portion is missing. The sample yields about 230,000 clones, roughly 90% seen once. The sequenced sample consisted of PBMCs or T cells enriched from blood (not recorded which). The receptor was derived from a woman in her fifties or sixties in a cohort exposed to, infected with or recovered from COVID-19 (not recorded which).

CDR3 sequence (DNA): TGCAGCGTCGATGACTGGGCGGGGGGCCCAGGGGGGACCCAGTACTTC. Residues: CSVDDWAGGPGGTQYF. This chain links TRBV29-1 with TRBJ2-5; tentative D call: TRBD2 (8 bases). Deletions cut 6 bases from V and 7 bases from J, with 27 bases between. Germline CDR1 reads SQVTM; CDR2 reads ANQGSEA. The CDR3 contains 16 residues.